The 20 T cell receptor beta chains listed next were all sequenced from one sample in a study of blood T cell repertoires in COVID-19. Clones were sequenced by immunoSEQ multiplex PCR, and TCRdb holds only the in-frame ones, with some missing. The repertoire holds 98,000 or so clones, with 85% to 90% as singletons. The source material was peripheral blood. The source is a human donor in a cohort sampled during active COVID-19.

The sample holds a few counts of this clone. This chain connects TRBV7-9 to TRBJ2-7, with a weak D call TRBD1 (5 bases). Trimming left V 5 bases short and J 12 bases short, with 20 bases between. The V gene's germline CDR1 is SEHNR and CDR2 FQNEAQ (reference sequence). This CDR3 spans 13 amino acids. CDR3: CASSHRQGTVLYF. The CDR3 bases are TGTGCCAGCAGCCACAGGCAGGGAACCGTTTTGTACTTC.

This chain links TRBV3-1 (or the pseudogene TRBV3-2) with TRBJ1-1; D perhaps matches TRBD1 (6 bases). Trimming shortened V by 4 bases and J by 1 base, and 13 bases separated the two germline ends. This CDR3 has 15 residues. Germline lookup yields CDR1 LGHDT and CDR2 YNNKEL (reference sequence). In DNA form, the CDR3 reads TGTGCCAGCAGCCCACTCCCAGGGGCGAACACTGAAGCTTTCTTT. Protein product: CASSPLPGANTEAFF.

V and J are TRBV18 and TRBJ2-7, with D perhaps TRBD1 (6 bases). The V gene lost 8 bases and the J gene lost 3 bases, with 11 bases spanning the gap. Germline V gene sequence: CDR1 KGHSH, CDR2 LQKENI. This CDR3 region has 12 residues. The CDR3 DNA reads TGTGCCAGCGCAACGACAGGCTACGAGCAGTACTTC. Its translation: CASATTGYEQYF.

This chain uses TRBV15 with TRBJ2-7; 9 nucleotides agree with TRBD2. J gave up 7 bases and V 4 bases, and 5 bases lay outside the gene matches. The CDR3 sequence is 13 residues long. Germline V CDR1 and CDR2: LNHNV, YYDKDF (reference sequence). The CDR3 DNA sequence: TGTGCCACCAGCATGAAGCGGGGGGCGGAGCAGTACTTC. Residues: CATSMKRGAEQYF.

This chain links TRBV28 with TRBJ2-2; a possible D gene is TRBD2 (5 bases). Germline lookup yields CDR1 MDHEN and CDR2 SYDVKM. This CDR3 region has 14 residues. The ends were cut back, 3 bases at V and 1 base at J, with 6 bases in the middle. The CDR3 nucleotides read TGTGCCAGCAGTTTTACTAGGAACACCGGGGAGCTGTTTTTT. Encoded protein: CASSFTRNTGELFF.

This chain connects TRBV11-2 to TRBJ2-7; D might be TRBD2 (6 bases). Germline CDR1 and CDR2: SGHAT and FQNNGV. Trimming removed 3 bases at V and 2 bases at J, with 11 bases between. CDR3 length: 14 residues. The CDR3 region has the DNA TGTGCCAGCAGCTTCGGGACTGGAACCTACGAGCAGTACTTC. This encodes CASSFGTGTYEQYF. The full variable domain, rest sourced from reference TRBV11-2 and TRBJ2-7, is EAGVAQSPRYKIIEKRQSVAFWCNPISGHATLYWYQQILGQGPKLLIQFQNNGVVDDSQLPKDRFSAERLKGVDSTLKIQPAKLEDSAVYLCASSFGTGTYEQYFGPGTRLTVT.

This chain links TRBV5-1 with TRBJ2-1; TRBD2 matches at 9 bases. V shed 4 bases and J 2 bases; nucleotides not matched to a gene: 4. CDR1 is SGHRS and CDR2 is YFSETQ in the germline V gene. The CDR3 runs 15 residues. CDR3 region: CASSAPSGAYNEQFF. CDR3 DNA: TGCGCCAGCAGCGCGCCTAGCGGGGCCTACAATGAGCAGTTCTTC.

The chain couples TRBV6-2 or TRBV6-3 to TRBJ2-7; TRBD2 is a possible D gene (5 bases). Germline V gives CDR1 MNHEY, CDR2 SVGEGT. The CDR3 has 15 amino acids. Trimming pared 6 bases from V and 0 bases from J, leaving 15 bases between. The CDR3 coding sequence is TGTGCCAGCAGCATCGGACTGATTTTCTCCTACGAGCAGTACTTC. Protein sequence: CASSIGLIFSYEQYF.

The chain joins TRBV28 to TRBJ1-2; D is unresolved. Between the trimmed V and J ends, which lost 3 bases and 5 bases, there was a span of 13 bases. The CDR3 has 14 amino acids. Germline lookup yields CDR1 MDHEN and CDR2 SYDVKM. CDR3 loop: CASSFGSGMYGYTF. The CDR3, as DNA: TGTGCCAGCAGTTTCGGGTCGGGGATGTATGGCTACACCTTC.

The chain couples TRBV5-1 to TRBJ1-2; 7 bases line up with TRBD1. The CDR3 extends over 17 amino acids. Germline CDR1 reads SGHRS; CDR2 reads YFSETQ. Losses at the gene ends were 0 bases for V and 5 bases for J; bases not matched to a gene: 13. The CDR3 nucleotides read TGCGCCAGCAGCTTGGCCCTTGCAGGGGCAGGGGGGTATGGCTACACCTTC. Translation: CASSLALAGAGGYGYTF.

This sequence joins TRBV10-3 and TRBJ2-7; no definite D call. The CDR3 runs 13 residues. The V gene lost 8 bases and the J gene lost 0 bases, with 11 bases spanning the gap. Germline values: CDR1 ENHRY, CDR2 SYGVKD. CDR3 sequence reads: CAIHNGSSYEQYF. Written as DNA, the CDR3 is TGTGCCATCCACAATGGCAGCTCCTACGAGCAGTACTTC.

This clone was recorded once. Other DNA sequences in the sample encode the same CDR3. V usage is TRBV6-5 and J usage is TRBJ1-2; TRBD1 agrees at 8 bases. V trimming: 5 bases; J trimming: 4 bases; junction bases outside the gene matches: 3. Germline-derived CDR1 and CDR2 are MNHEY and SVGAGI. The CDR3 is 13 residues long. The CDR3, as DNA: TGTGCCAGCAGTCTCACAGGGGGCTATGGCTACACCTTC. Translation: CASSLTGGYGYTF.

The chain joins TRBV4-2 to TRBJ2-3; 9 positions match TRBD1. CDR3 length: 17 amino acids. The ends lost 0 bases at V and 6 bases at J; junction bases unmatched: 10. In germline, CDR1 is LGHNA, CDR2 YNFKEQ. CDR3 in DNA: TGTGCCAGCAGCCAAGATCATAGGGACAGGGTAGGGGATACGCAGTATTTT. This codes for CASSQDHRDRVGDTQYF.

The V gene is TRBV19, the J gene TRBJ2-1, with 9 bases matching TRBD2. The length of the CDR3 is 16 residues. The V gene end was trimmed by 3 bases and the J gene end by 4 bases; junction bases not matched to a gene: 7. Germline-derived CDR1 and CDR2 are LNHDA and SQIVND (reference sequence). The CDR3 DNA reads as TGTGCCAGTAGTATGGGCGGGGGGGTTCCGTACAATGAGCAGTTCTTC. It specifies CASSMGGGVPYNEQFF.

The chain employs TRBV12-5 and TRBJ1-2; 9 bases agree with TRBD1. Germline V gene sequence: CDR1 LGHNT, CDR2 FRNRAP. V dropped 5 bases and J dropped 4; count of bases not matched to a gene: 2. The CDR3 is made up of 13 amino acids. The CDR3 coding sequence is TGTGCTAGTGGTAAGGACAGGGGCTATGGCTACACCTTC. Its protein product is CASGKDRGYGYTF. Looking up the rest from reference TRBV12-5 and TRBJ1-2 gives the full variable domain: DARVTQTPRHKVTEMGQEVTMRCQPILGHNTVFWYRQTMMQGLELLAYFRNRAPLDDSGMPKDRFSAEMPDATLATLKIQPSEPRDSAVYFCASGKDRGYGYTFGSGTRLTVV.

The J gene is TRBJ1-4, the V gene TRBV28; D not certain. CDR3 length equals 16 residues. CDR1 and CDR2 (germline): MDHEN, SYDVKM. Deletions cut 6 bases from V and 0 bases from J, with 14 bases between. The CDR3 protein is CASSAVLISTNEKLFF. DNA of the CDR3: TGTGCCAGCAGCGCAGTCTTAATATCAACTAATGAAAAACTGTTTTTT.

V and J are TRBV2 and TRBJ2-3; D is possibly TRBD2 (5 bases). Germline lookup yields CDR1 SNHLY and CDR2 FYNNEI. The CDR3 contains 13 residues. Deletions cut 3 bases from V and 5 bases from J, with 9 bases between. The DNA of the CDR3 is TGTGCCAGCAGTGAGTTGGGGAGAGATACGCAGTATTTT. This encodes CASSELGRDTQYF.

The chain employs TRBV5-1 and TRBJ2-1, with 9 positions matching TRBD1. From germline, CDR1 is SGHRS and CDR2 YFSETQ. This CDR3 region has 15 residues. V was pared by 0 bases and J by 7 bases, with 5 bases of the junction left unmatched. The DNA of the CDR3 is TGCGCCAGCAGCTTGGAAAGTGGACAGGGGAATGAGCAGTTCTTC. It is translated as CASSLESGQGNEQFF.

This CDR3 is CASSMYPGTQYF. DNA for the CDR3: TGTGCCAGCAGCATGTATCCCGGGACCCAGTACTTC. V and J are TRBV6-2 or TRBV6-3 and TRBJ2-5; no definite D call. V lost 6 bases to trimming and J lost 7 bases, with 12 bases between them. The V gene's germline CDR1 is MNHEY and CDR2 SVGEGT. This CDR3 contains 12 residues.

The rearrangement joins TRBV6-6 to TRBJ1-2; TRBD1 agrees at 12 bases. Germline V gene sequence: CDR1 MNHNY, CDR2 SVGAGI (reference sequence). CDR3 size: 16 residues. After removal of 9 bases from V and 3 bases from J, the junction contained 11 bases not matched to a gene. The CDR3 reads CARIPGQGAPHYGYTF. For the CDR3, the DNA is TGTGCCAGGATACCGGGACAGGGGGCCCCTCACTATGGCTACACCTTC.